Presented here are 12 T cell receptor beta chains from one specimen sequenced in a study of blood T cells in healthy people across ages. Combining a sample-barcoded 5' primer with a J-beta primer mix, a second PCR ran for 7 to 11 cycles. MiXCR was run by TCRdb on the 5' RACE reads, yielding one entry per CDR3 protein. The sample holds approximately 700,000 distinct CDR3 sequences, roughly 32% seen once. Sequenced input: blood. Source of these receptors: an elderly woman in good health.

In the case of this clonotype: This may be a read error: a much more frequent sequence differs by one nucleotide. V and J are TRBV29-1 and TRBJ1-6, with TRBD1 matching 9 bases. The CDR3 has 14 residues. The J segment lost 8 bases and the V segment lost 5 bases, leaving 7 bases of the junction unmatched. Germline assignment: CDR1 SQVTM and CDR2 ANQGSEA. This CDR3 is CSVSRTGEDSPLHF. CDR3 sequence (DNA): TGCAGCGTTTCCCGGACAGGGGAGGATTCACCCCTCCACTTT.

This clonotype was counted ten times or more. The V and J genes are TRBV30 and TRBJ1-2, with D tentatively TRBD1 (6 bases). With 0 bases removed from V and 4 bases from J, the gap between germline ends came to 12 bases. Looked up from germline, CDR1 is GTSNPN and CDR2 is SVGIG (reference sequence). This CDR3 contains 14 residues. CDR3 protein: CAWSVFGGGYGYTF. The CDR3 bases are TGTGCCTGGAGTGTTTTTGGGGGCGGCTATGGCTACACCTTC.

There are many counts of this clonotype. The chain carries TRBV9 and TRBJ1-2, with D perhaps TRBD1 (5 bases). This CDR3 spans 12 amino acids. The V end lost 4 bases, the J end lost 8 bases, and 12 bases lay between the germline ends. CDR1 and CDR2 (germline): SGDLS, YYNGEE. CDR3 loop: CASSPPGRGYTF. In DNA, the CDR3 is TGTGCCAGCAGCCCCCCAGGGAGAGGCTACACCTTC.

V is TRBV19 and J is TRBJ2-1; TRBD2 matches 7 bases. Matching the DNA end better, TRBJ2-7 makes the J call doubtful. The CDR3 contains 15 residues. Germline assignment: CDR1 LNHDA and CDR2 SQIVND (reference sequence). This CDR3 reads CASSNGGGLYNEQYF. CDR3 coding DNA: TGTGCCAGTAGTAACGGCGGGGGTCTCTACAATGAGCAGTACTTC.

This clonotype was counted between two and nine times. The gene calls are TRBV20-1 and TRBJ1-1, with TRBD1 matching 9 bases. The trim removed 8 bases at V and 5 bases at J, leaving 9 bases unmatched. The length of the CDR3 is 13 residues. Germline V gene data show CDR1 as DFQATT and CDR2 as SNEGSKA (reference sequence). CDR3 DNA: TGCAGTCTCAACAGGGGGCAATGGACTGAAGCTTTCTTT. Encoded protein: CSLNRGQWTEAFF.

The chain has TRBV19 and TRBJ1-6; weak D call: TRBD1 (6 bases). CDR3 length equals 15 residues. Germline assignment: CDR1 LNHDA and CDR2 SQIVND (reference sequence). Trimming removed 3 bases at V and 8 bases at J, with 14 bases between. The CDR3 DNA sequence: TGTGCCAGTAGTATGAGGAACCAGGGGTATTCACCCCTCCACTTT. This translates into CASSMRNQGYSPLHF.

This clonotype was counted many times. The chain employs TRBV30 and TRBJ2-5; D is uncertain. The germline CDR1 and CDR2 sequences are GTSNPN and SVGIG (reference sequence). The CDR3 has 12 amino acids. Trimming stripped 0 bases from V and 5 bases from J, with 7 bases between. The CDR3 spells CAWSVTQETQYF. In DNA, the CDR3 is TGTGCCTGGAGTGTAACGCAGGAGACCCAGTACTTC.

This clonotype was observed many times. The rearrangement uses TRBV10-3 and TRBJ1-2; D is unclear. CDR3 length: 13 amino acids. Trimming left V 4 bases short and J 3 bases short, with 9 bases between. The germline V gene has CDR1 ENHRY and CDR2 SYGVKD. The CDR3 sequence: CAISAREYYGYTF. DNA of the CDR3: TGTGCCATCAGTGCTAGGGAATACTATGGCTACACCTTC.

This chain uses TRBV6-1 with TRBJ2-6; D gene uncertain. CDR1 is MNHNS and CDR2 is SASEGT in the germline V gene. The CDR3 contains 19 residues. V lost 4 bases and J 0 bases, leaving 19 bases between the germline ends. Written as DNA, the CDR3 is TGTGCCAGCAGTGTTTCTGCCGGGCCCAGAGTCTCTGGGGCCAACGTCCTGACTTTC. Its translation is CASSVSAGPRVSGANVLTF.

This chain connects TRBV5-1 to TRBJ2-7; 8 bases map to TRBD2. Trimming removed 1 base from V and 2 bases from J; junction bases left unmatched: 5. CDR1 is SGHRS and CDR2 is YFSETQ in the germline V gene. This CDR3 is 15 amino acids long. CDR3 DNA: TGCGCCAGCAGCTTGTCCAGCGGGGGTACCTACGAGCAGTACTTC. Protein: CASSLSSGGTYEQYF.

The V gene is TRBV6-2 or TRBV6-3, the J gene TRBJ2-1; 16 bases fit TRBD2. Germline CDR1 reads MNHEY; CDR2 reads SVGEGT. The V segment lost 7 bases and the J segment 2 bases; nucleotides outside the gene matches: 11. This CDR3 region has 19 residues. Here the CDR3 reads CASTALSGLAGGAYNEQFF. CDR3 nucleotide sequence: TGTGCCAGCACCGCACTATCGGGACTAGCGGGGGGGGCCTACAATGAGCAGTTCTTC.

This clonotype turned up a few times. This clone may be a read error of a much larger clone one base away. This chain connects TRBV24-1 to TRBJ2-1, with unresolved D. V was cut by 4 bases and J by 9 bases, with 9 bases left in between. The CDR3 is 12 residues long. Germline V lookup: CDR1 KGHDR, CDR2 SFDVKD. CDR3 residues: CATSETLGEQFF. The CDR3 DNA reads as TGTGCCACCAGTGAAACCCTAGGTGAGCAGTTCTTC.